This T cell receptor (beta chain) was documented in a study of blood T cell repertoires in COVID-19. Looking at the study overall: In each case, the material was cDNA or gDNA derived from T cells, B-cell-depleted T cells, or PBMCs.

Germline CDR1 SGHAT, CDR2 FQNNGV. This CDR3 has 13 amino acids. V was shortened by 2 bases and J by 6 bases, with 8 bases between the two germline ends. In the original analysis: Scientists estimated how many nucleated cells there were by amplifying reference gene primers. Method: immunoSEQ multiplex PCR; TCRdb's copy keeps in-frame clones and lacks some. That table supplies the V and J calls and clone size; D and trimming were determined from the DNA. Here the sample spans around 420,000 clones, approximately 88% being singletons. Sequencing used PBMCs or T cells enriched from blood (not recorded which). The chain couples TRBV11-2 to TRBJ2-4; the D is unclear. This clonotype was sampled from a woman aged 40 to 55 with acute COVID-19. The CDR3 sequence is CASSLNTPNIQYF. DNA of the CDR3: TGTGCCAGCAGCTTAAATACACCAAACATTCAGTACTTC.